This T cell receptor beta chain was sequenced during a study of CD8 T cells in ankylosing spondylitis. V was cut by 5 bases and J by 7 bases, with 9 bases left in between. The CDR3 covers 13 residues. Germline-derived CDR1 and CDR2 are LNHNV and YYDKDF (reference sequence). Findings and limits, study-wide: Significant enrichment of disease-linked clones was reported in matched ankylosing spondylitis synovial fluid.

TCRdb re-analysed the 5' RACE reads in MiXCR, keeping a single row per CDR3 protein. The data show roughly 250,000 distinct CDR3 sequences, around 7.8% seen once. This clonotype occurred many times. No antigen is known for it. The sample was blood, either unsorted or a sorted T cell fraction (not recorded which). The TCR was taken from a male donor with ankylosing spondylitis or in good health (not recorded which). The rearrangement links TRBV15 to TRBJ1-6; D ambiguous. CDR3 DNA sequence: TGTGCCACCAGCTCCCTAGCGAATTCACCCCTCCACTTT. Amino acids: CATSSLANSPLHF.